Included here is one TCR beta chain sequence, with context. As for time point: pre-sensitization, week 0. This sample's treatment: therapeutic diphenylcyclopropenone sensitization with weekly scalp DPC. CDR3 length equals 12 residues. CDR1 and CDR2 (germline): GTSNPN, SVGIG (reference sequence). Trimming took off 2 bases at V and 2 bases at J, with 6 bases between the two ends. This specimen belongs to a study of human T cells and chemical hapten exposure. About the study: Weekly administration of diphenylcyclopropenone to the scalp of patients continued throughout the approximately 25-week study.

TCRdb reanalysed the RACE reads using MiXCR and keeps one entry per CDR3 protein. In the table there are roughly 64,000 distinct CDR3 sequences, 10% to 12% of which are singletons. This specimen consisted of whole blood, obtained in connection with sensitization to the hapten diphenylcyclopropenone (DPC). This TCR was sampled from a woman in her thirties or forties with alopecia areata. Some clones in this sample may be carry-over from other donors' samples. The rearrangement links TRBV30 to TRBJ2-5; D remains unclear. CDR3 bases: TGTGCCTGGAGTTCCAGACAAGAGACCCAGTACTTC. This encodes CAWSSRQETQYF.